The 27 T cell receptor beta chains reported below all come from one sample, sequenced in a study of HIV-infected patients and healthy controls. Alpha and beta constant-region primers primed reverse transcription of about 0.5 ug RNA. Each of the alpha and beta chains got its own library through chain-specific third strand synthesis with indices. One entry per CDR3 protein results from TCRdb running MiXCR on the 5' RACE reads. The table includes approximately 22,000 distinct CDR3 sequences, about 8.7% detected once. Whole blood was used without fractionation, so all unsorted peripheral T cells were included. The sequenced material came from blood. The receptors come from an adult in good health.

This sequence joins TRBV5-1 and TRBJ2-3, with a weak D call TRBD1 (6 bases). Germline assignment: CDR1 SGHRS and CDR2 YFSETQ. The CDR3 contains 13 residues. With 4 bases removed from V and 4 bases from J, the gap between germline ends came to 10 bases. DNA for the CDR3: TGCGCCAGCAGCCCTGAGGGGGCAGATACGCAGTATTTT. As protein: CASSPEGADTQYF.

CDR3 DNA sequence: TGTGCCAGCAGCTTAGAAGGGTACAGGCAAGAGACCCAGTACTTC. This translates into CASSLEGYRQETQYF. The V and J genes are TRBV11-2 and TRBJ2-5; D is possibly TRBD1 (5 bases). The CDR3 loop spans 15 amino acids. Per germline, CDR1 SGHAT and CDR2 FQNNGV. The germline V and J ends were trimmed by 0 bases and 2 bases, with 10 bases remaining between them.

This clonotype was counted between two and nine times. This chain joins TRBV7-6 and TRBJ2-2; D not certain. The germline V and J ends were trimmed by 6 bases and 1 base, with 3 bases remaining between them. CDR1 is SGHVS and CDR2 is FNYEAQ in the germline V gene. This CDR3 spans 12 amino acids. DNA for the CDR3: TGTGCCAGCAGGAAGAACACCGGGGAGCTGTTTTTT. This gives the protein CASRKNTGELFF. The whole variable domain, filled in from reference TRBV7-6 and TRBJ2-2, reads GAGVSQSPRYKVTKRGQDVALRCDPISGHVSLYWYRQALGQGPEFLTYFNYEAQQDKSGLPNDRFSAERPEGSISTLTIQRTEQRDSAMYRCASRKNTGELFFGEGSRLTVL.

This clonotype was seen repeatedly, ten times or more. V and J are TRBV6-2 or TRBV6-3 and TRBJ2-3; 7 bases align to TRBD1. The CDR3 is 15 residues long. Per the germline V gene, CDR1 is MNHEY and CDR2 is SVGEGT. After removal of 5 bases from V and 1 base from J, the junction contained 6 bases not matched to a gene. The CDR3 is CASSGRTGGTDTQYF. The CDR3 bases are TGTGCCAGCAGTGGGAGAACAGGGGGCACAGATACGCAGTATTTT.

This clonotype has a count of ten or more. The rearrangement joins TRBV6-1 to TRBJ1-2; 12 nucleotides align to TRBD1. Germline CDR1 and CDR2: MNHNS and SASEGT. V was pared by 1 base and J by 8 bases, with 5 bases of the junction left unmatched. CDR3 size: 15 residues. CDR3 nucleotide sequence: TGTGCCAGCAGTGAAGTGGGGACAGGGGGCCGAGGCTACACCTTC. Translated, it gives CASSEVGTGGRGYTF.

This clonotype showed up many times. The chain employs TRBV7-2 and TRBJ2-7, with 7 bases identical to TRBD1. With 7 bases clipped from V and 7 bases from J, the junction kept 13 bases outside the gene matches. Germline CDR1 reads SGHTA; CDR2 reads FQGNSA. The CDR3 is 14 amino acids. CDR3 bases: TGTGCCAGCACCACCAGAGGGGGCAATAGGGAGCAGTACTTC. Protein product: CASTTRGGNREQYF. Complete variable domain (other parts from reference TRBV7-2 and TRBJ2-7): GAGVSQSPSNKVTEKGKDVELRCDPISGHTALYWYRQSLGQGLEFLIYFQGNSAPDKSGLPSDRFSAERTGGSVSTLTIQRTQQEDSAVYLCASTTRGGNREQYFGPGTRLTVT.

This clonotype was observed many times. This rearrangement joins TRBV30 to TRBJ2-3, with D hard to call. Germline loops: CDR1 GTSNPN, CDR2 SVGIG (reference sequence). Between the trimmed V and J ends, which lost 2 bases and 5 bases, there was a span of 8 bases. The CDR3 sequence is 12 residues long. CDR3 region: CAWSPNRDTQYF. The CDR3 DNA sequence: TGTGCCTGGAGTCCTAACAGAGATACGCAGTATTTT. The full variable domain, completed using reference TRBV30 and TRBJ2-3, is SQTIHQWPATLVQPVGSPLSLECTVEGTSNPNLYWYRQAAGRGLQLLFYSVGIGQISSEVPQNLSASRPQDRQFILSSKKLLLSDSGFYLCAWSPNRDTQYFGPGTRLTVL.

This clonotype was seen many times. The V gene is TRBV4-3, the J gene TRBJ2-7; D remains ambiguous. Germline assignment: CDR1 LGHNA and CDR2 YSLEER. V was shortened by 0 bases and J by 3 bases, with 6 bases between the two germline ends. The CDR3 is 13 residues long. The CDR3 here is CASSQDLGYEQYF. DNA for the CDR3: TGCGCCAGCAGCCAAGATCTAGGCTACGAGCAGTACTTC.

This clonotype was found many times. The chain carries TRBV28 and TRBJ1-1; D gene ambiguous. CDR3 length equals 14 residues. The V gene's germline CDR1 is MDHEN and CDR2 SYDVKM. Trimming removed 7 bases from V and 4 bases from J, with 16 bases in between. CDR3 DNA: TGTGCCAGCACCTTGGACCCCGGCAGCACTGAAGCTTTCTTT. Residues: CASTLDPGSTEAFF.

This clonotype was picked up many times. The chain links TRBV25-1 to TRBJ1-5; D remains ambiguous. CDR1 MGHDK and CDR2 SYGVNS come from the germline V gene. The CDR3 length is 13 residues. Trimming stripped 6 bases from V and 6 bases from J, with 12 bases between. The CDR3 bases are TGTGCCAGCAGGGGCAAGGAAGGTCAGCCCCAGCATTTT. Encoded protein: CASRGKEGQPQHF.

This clonotype appeared many times. This sequence joins TRBV7-2 and TRBJ2-3, with 14 bases fitting TRBD2. The V and J ends lost 5 bases and 0 bases, in that order; junction bases with no gene match: 7. The germline V gene encodes CDR1 SGHTA and CDR2 FQGNSA. The CDR3 has 18 residues. CDR3 nucleotide sequence: TGTGCCAGCAGCCCTGGACTAGCGGGGGGCCCTAGCACAGATACGCAGTATTTT. This encodes CASSPGLAGGPSTDTQYF.

Judged by abundance, this clonotype is medium-sized. This sequence joins TRBV18 and TRBJ1-1, with 9 positions matching TRBD1. The CDR3 is 15 residues long. J lost 0 bases, V lost 2 bases, and 1 base had no gene match. Germline V CDR1 and CDR2: KGHSH, LQKENI. CDR3 protein: CASSPGDRVNTEAFF. Written as DNA, the CDR3 is TGTGCCAGCTCACCAGGGGACAGGGTGAACACTGAAGCTTTCTTT.

This clonotype was seen at least ten times. This chain links TRBV6-5 with TRBJ1-1; D may be TRBD1 (6 bases). Germline V CDR1 and CDR2: MNHEY, SVGAGI. The CDR3 extends over 13 amino acids. The germline V and J ends were trimmed by 2 bases and 5 bases, with 9 bases remaining between them. This CDR3 is CASSYRGATEAFF. The CDR3 DNA is TGTGCCAGCAGTTACCGGGGGGCGACTGAAGCTTTCTTT.

The chain has TRBV11-2 and TRBJ1-5; D ambiguous. Per the germline V gene, CDR1 is SGHAT and CDR2 is FQNNGV. The CDR3 has 17 residues. V was pared by 5 bases and J by 0 bases, with 17 bases between. The CDR3 region has the DNA TGTGCCAGCAGCCCTAATCAGGCAGCTTATAGCAATCAGCCCCAGCATTTT. Its protein is CASSPNQAAYSNQPQHF.

This clonotype has only a few counts. CDR3 nucleotide sequence: TGTGCCAGCACCCGAAGCTCTGGAAACACCATATATTTT. It yields the protein CASTRSSGNTIYF. The rearrangement links TRBV6-2 or TRBV6-3 to TRBJ1-3; D gene uncertain. V was trimmed by 7 bases and J by 0 bases, leaving 7 bases between them. The CDR3 extends over 13 amino acids. Germline values: CDR1 MNHEY, CDR2 SVGEGT.

This clonotype has more than one count but fewer than ten. CDR3 in DNA: TGTGCCAGCAGCCCCGACACTAACTATGGCTACACCTTC. Translating it yields CASSPDTNYGYTF. The chain recombines TRBV13 with TRBJ1-2; unclear D gene. CDR3 length: 13 amino acids. Looked up from germline, CDR1 is PRHDT and CDR2 is FYEKMQ (reference sequence). Trimming stripped 5 bases from V and 0 bases from J, with 7 bases between.

This clonotype was found many times. The chain carries TRBV20-1 and TRBJ1-2; 10 nucleotides agree with TRBD1. The ends lost 5 bases at V and 1 base at J; junction bases unmatched: 7. Germline V gives CDR1 DFQATT, CDR2 SNEGSKA (reference sequence). The CDR3 consists of 15 residues. As DNA, the CDR3 is TGCAGTGCTTCCGGGACAGGGGAGCTTAACTATGGCTACACCTTC. It is translated as CSASGTGELNYGYTF.

There are many counts of this clonotype. The gene calls are TRBV5-1 and TRBJ2-5; D ambiguous. This CDR3 comprises 13 residues. The ends were cut back, 2 bases at V and 1 base at J, with 6 bases in the middle. Germline V gene data show CDR1 as SGHRS and CDR2 as YFSETQ. CDR3 DNA sequence: TGCGCCAGCAGCTTCGCTAGCCAAGAGACCCAGTACTTC. Protein sequence: CASSFASQETQYF.

This clonotype has ten or more counts. This rearrangement joins TRBV20-1 to TRBJ1-5; D may be TRBD1 (5 bases). Germline values: CDR1 DFQATT, CDR2 SNEGSKA (reference sequence). This CDR3 has 14 residues. The V and J ends lost 3 bases and 3 bases respectively, with 12 bases between them. The CDR3 protein is CSASYGGPNQPQHF. In DNA form, the CDR3 reads TGCAGTGCTAGTTACGGGGGACCCAATCAGCCCCAGCATTTT.

This clonotype was recorded at least ten times. This chain uses TRBV11-1 with TRBJ2-2; D may match TRBD1 or TRBD2 (5 bases each). Germline CDR1 SGHAT, CDR2 FQDESV (reference sequence). V shed 5 bases and J shed 1 base, with 8 bases lying between them. The CDR3 totals 14 residues. Here the CDR3 reads CASSQGRNTGELFF. DNA of the CDR3: TGTGCCAGCAGCCAGGGACGGAACACCGGGGAGCTGTTTTTT.

The chain employs TRBV9 and TRBJ1-6; no clear D. Germline lookup yields CDR1 SGDLS and CDR2 YYNGEE. V was pared by 4 bases and J by 10 bases, with 12 bases between. CDR3 size: 13 residues. In DNA form, the CDR3 reads TGTGCCAGCAGCCGAGCGGGGAACTCACCCCTCCACTTT. Translating it yields CASSRAGNSPLHF.

In this sample, this clonotype turned up many times. This chain connects TRBV7-2 to TRBJ1-1; D is perhaps TRBD1 (6 bases). There are 14 residues in the CDR3. Per the germline V gene, CDR1 is SGHTA and CDR2 is FQGNSA. V dropped 5 bases and J dropped 6 bases, with 16 bases sitting between them. DNA for the CDR3: TGTGCCAGCAGCGTCTCGCGAAGGGGGTCTGAAGCTTTCTTT. It translates to CASSVSRRGSEAFF.

This clonotype was observed many times. The V gene is TRBV5-4, the J gene TRBJ2-5; D not resolved. V lost 4 bases and J 1 base, leaving 17 bases between the germline ends. The CDR3 is 16 amino acids. Per the germline V gene, CDR1 is SGHNT and CDR2 is YYREEE (reference sequence). The CDR3 loop is CASSPRGSRAQETQYF. The CDR3 DNA follows: TGTGCCAGCAGCCCACGAGGCTCCAGAGCCCAAGAGACCCAGTACTTC.

This clonotype was recorded many times. This chain uses TRBV2 with TRBJ1-1; D is unclear. V was cut by 2 bases and J by 4 bases, with 11 bases left in between. This CDR3 is 14 amino acids long. Germline V CDR1 and CDR2: SNHLY, FYNNEI. CDR3 sequence: CASSERLEGTEAFF. DNA of the CDR3: TGTGCCAGCAGTGAACGGCTGGAGGGCACTGAAGCTTTCTTT.

The sample holds many counts of this clonotype. This rearrangement joins TRBV6-6 to TRBJ1-1, with 7 bases that match TRBD1. Looked up from germline, CDR1 is MNHNY and CDR2 is SVGAGI (reference sequence). The CDR3 contains 14 residues. The V segment lost 6 bases and the J segment 2 bases; nucleotides outside the gene matches: 6. The CDR3 region is CASSPNRGNTEAFF. The CDR3 DNA reads TGTGCCAGCAGCCCAAACAGGGGAAACACTGAAGCTTTCTTT.

The table lists this clonotype with many counts. The chain combines TRBV6-5 with TRBJ2-3; D remains ambiguous. CDR1 and CDR2 (germline): MNHEY, SVGAGI. This CDR3 has 13 residues. Trimming removed 2 bases from V and 6 bases from J, with 9 bases in between. CDR3 in amino acids: CASSYPPRDTQYF. In nucleotides, the CDR3 is TGTGCCAGCAGTTACCCCCCCAGGGATACGCAGTATTTT.

This clonotype was counted at least ten times. The chain employs TRBV2 and TRBJ1-1; TRBD1 is a possible D gene (5 bases). CDR1 and CDR2 (germline): SNHLY, FYNNEI. Trimming pared 6 bases from V and 0 bases from J, leaving 17 bases between. CDR3 length: 16 amino acids. The chain's CDR3 is CASSLTGGFVNTEAFF. The DNA for the CDR3 is TGTGCCAGCAGCCTGACCGGGGGATTTGTGAACACTGAAGCTTTCTTT.